This T cell receptor (beta chain) was documented in a study of cytomegalovirus exposure and HLA in healthy donors (dated by TCRdb to the late 2010s). For the study in its entirety: An earlier analysis of around 600 of the donors reported approximately 290 Gb of sequence data and roughly 100 million unique TCR beta sequences from 150 million to 200 million T cells. All discovery cohort repertoires had been generated using a single sequencing platform. The study was designed to test whether signatures of past pathogen exposure could be identified by cataloging public T cell receptors. Among the roughly 380 genotyped donors, about 83% belonged to the genetic ancestry cluster associated with self-reported Caucasian donors. Class I and class II HLA loci were covered by the typing at four-digit resolution. High-throughput TCR immunosequencing, statistical association of individual TCRs with disease status, and machine learning were combined to predict cytomegalovirus infection status. To study patterns of TCR occurrence, a later analysis re-analyzed previously published TCR beta repertoires from 550 to 800 donors and added high-resolution HLA genotyping. A separate validation cohort of more than 100 different subjects was used in addition to the 666-subject first cohort. An earlier analysis of fewer than 750 of the donors used high-throughput TCR beta sequencing to judge whether each TCR beta V gene segment behaved as functional or pseudogenic. The T cell repertoires of several hundred subjects were profiled by immunosequencing and related to cytomegalovirus serostatus. On average, around 200,000 unique TCR beta nucleotide sequences were sequenced per donor among 300 to 500 genotyped donors of the cohort, with around 19% of those sequences being non-productive. Because of strong linkage in the cohort, four or five DR-DQ haplotypes were treated as single units for association and clustering. A later genetic analysis took genome-wide SNP genotypes for about three fifths of the roughly 670 donors and used that subset as a discovery cohort. Typing coverage differed by locus: A, B, C, DRB1 and DQB1 were typed in about 629-640 donors, DQA1 in 500 to 550, DPA1 in around 610, and DPB1 in around 440. Approximately 310 gigabases of sequencing data and approximately 91 million unique TCR sequences made up an early release that covered under 750 HLA-typed donors. In the later analysis, no new phenotypic data were used to find candidate immune exposures; instead, reliance was placed on TCR beta sequences and their occurrence across donors. Donor age, sex, ethnicity and CMV serostatus were compiled together with the repertoire data. The research as a whole found: In a later analysis, the rate of TCR association differed among HLA loci, with DRB1 alleles having the most associated TCRs and HLA-C alleles having the fewest. When HLA alleles, especially DR and DQ, strongly co-occurred, TCR associations were difficult to assign to individual alleles. Because some donors lacked HLA typing at each locus, the association tests relied only on the typed subset. Compared with equally common non-associated chains, HLA-associated TCR beta chains in a later analysis were more clonally expanded and had lower generation probabilities. The study gave a list of roughly 150 TCR beta chains associated with cytomegalovirus. The classifier was reported to diagnose cytomegalovirus status with high specificity and sensitivity in both the original and validation cohorts. This cohort had only TCR beta chains sequenced, and the lack of alpha or paired-chain data limited which features could be detected. Most CMV-associated TCR beta chains appeared to be HLA-restricted in a later analysis, and the HLA associations seemed to be driven largely by CMV exposure. The earlier analysis of 587 of the donors excluded roughly 17 rarely observed V segments, including chromosome 9 orphons, because counts were too low. The presence/absence analyses assumed that sequencing depth was roughly uniform across donors, and that assumption may not be true. An association between a missense DCLRE1C variant and V-gene and J-gene trimming of TCR beta chains was found in a later genetic analysis and replicated in an independent cohort. While some public TCRs were present in many individuals, most TCR sequences turned up only very rarely across donors. The sequencing pipeline was judged likely to have produced a cluster of highly shared sequence variants as a technical artifact. Three of the identified cytomegalovirus-associated TCR beta chains were confirmed in vitro to be specific for cytomegalovirus antigens. The authors suggested that the approach could potentially be generalized to other disease states and immunological phenotypes. Some IMGT-functional V segments, including TRBV6-2 and TRBV6-3, could not be distinguished by the 87-base-pair reads and were therefore excluded. Several of the top co-occurrence clusters appeared to be linked to parvovirus B19, influenza, CMV and Epstein-Barr virus, according to a later analysis. Compared with the roughly 670-donor mean, donors in an Asian-associated ancestry cluster had fewer N-insertions in productive TCRs, according to a later genetic analysis. CMV serostatus was the only immune exposure information available for the cohort. At a false discovery rate of 0.05, a later analysis linked about 17,000 TCR beta sequences to specific HLA alleles. A further reported finding was that TCR beta sequences accurately predicted the HLA-A and HLA-B alleles for most subjects in the first cohort. Correlated functional status among segregating V segments might reflect linkage disequilibrium, but an unknown experimental factor could not be ruled out. In an earlier analysis of some 500 of the donors, most TCR beta V segments were observed in productive rearrangements about 87% or about 30% of the time, broadly matching IMGT annotations.

The V and J ends are trimmed by 0 bases and 9 bases, leaving 12 bases between them. From the cysteine through the phenylalanine, the CDR3 covers 15 amino acids. CDR3 DNA is the only sequence kept; it has 45 bases, read in frame from the first base. From a lookup of the germline V gene, CDR1 and CDR2 are SGHAT and FQNNGV. In total, over 600 healthy bone marrow donors made up the cohort. Cohort members were all nominally healthy when sampled, although unrecorded immune exposures were likely present. The donor tested CMV seropositive, placing the donor among the roughly 270 seropositive members of the cohort. A peripheral blood sample was collected from each donor, and TCR beta sequencing was performed on peripheral blood mononuclear cells. Genomic DNA was extracted from the blood cell samples with the Qiagen DNeasy Blood Extraction Kit. Libraries came from the immunoSEQ multiplex PCR assay. For the multiplex PCR, a mixture combining 60 forward primers for TCR Vbeta segments and 13 reverse primers for TCR Jbeta segments was used. The CDR3 region of rearranged TCR beta genes was amplified from genomic DNA with a multiplex PCR assay. Amplified TCR beta libraries were sequenced as 87-base-pair reads on the Illumina HiSeq System. Per the authors' processing: A later analysis counted some 74 million unique TCR beta chains across the 650 to 800 repertoires, and some 12 million of these chains were shared by at least two donors. To remove PCR and sequencing errors, raw reads were error-corrected and collapsed into unique sequences using a nearest-neighbor algorithm that merged closely related sequences. V, D and J gene segments were assigned by aligning CDR3 sequences to IMGT reference sequences. Each retained sequence needed at least a six-nucleotide match to both a V gene segment and a J gene segment. A rearrangement was called productive if the CDR3 had no stop codons and remained in frame with V and J, and every other rearrangement was called non-productive. CDR3 was defined according to IMGT convention as the region running from the second conserved V-encoded cysteine to the conserved J-encoded phenylalanine. The earlier analysis of about 530 of the donors excluded any sequence lacking an unambiguous match to a single V gene segment. An earlier analysis of a few hundred of the donors called V segments functional above 56.7% productive rearrangements and segregating when the between-donor standard deviation exceeded 5%. A statistical classification framework was built to diagnose cytomegalovirus status from the catalog of TCR beta chain sequences. In a later analysis, TCR nucleotide sequences were compared against IMGT/GENE-DB human TR gene sequences so that V and J genes could be assigned. The TCRdist pipeline was used in a later analysis to assign CDR3 sequences and most-parsimonious VDJ recombination scenarios. A later analysis defined each TCR beta chain by its CDR3 amino acid sequence plus V-gene family, and excluded reads lacking a unique V-gene family. A later analysis removed several hundred highly shared, low-generation-probability nucleotide sequences to deal with suspected cross-contamination and a sequencing artifact. For each public chain, a later analysis derived a clonal expansion index from normalized ranks of inferred template counts within each repertoire. In a later analysis, generation probabilities were computed using a VDJ recombination model fitted to out-of-frame rearrangements, and the results were checked against IGoR. Hypergeometric tests were used in a later analysis to score TCR-TCR, TCR-HLA and TCR-CMV co-occurrence, with a repertoire-size bias correction applied to the TCR pairs. False discovery rates were estimated in a later analysis by permuting HLA or CMV assignments 20 times. In a later analysis, co-occurring TCRs were grouped using DBSCAN, and TCRdist sequence similarity was added for clustering within HLA-allele-positive subsets. Co-occurrence clustering excluded repertoires with fewer than 30,000 or more than 120,000 public chains, plus five with anomalous nucleotide sharing. The table comes from immuneACCESS by way of TCRdb, which keeps in-frame sequences with V and J called. Part of the clones is missing from these tables; in studies checked, under half for an unresolved V gene and the rest for unknown reasons. V and J calls and clone size are given by that table; D and trimming were obtained from the DNA. This sample holds under 110,000 clones; under 80% were observed only once. The ten largest clones represent around 5.8% of the sample.

Details on this clone: This clone's antigen is unknown. Per-base qualities were not stored, and no clone one base away is much larger.

The sequencing sample was made of PBMCs. This receptor was taken from a woman aged 45 to 65 in good health and CMV-seropositive. The chain uses TRBV11-2 and TRBJ1-6; TRBD1 is perhaps the D gene, given 5 matching bases. CDR3 loop: CASSLDSLGGSPLHF. The DNA sequence is as follows: TGTGCCAGCAGCTTAGATAGCTTGGGGGGTTCACCCCTCCACTTT.